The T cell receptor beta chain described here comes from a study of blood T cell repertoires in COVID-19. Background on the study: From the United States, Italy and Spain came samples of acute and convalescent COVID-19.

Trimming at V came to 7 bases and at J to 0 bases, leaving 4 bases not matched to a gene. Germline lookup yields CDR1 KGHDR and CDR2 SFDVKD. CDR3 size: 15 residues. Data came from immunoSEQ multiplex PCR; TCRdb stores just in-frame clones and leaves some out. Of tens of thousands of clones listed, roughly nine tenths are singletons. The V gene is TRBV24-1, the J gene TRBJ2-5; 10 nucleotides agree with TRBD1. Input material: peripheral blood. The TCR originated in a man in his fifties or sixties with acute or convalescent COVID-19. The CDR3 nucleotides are TGTGCCACCAGCGGGACAGGGGTGTACCAAGAGACCCAGTACTTC. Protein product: CATSGTGVYQETQYF.